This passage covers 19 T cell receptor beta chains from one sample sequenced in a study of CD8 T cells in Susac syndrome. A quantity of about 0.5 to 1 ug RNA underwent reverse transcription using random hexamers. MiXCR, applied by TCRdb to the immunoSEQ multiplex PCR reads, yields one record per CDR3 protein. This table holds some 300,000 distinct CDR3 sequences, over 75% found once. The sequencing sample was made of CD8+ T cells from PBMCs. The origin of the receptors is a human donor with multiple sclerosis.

In nucleotides, the CDR3 is TGTGCCAGCAGTGGTAAACCAGACTACGAGCAGTACTTC. Amino acid sequence: CASSGKPDYEQYF. This chain uses TRBV25-1 with TRBJ2-7; D remains ambiguous. The CDR3 is 13 residues long. The V gene's germline CDR1 is MGHDK and CDR2 SYGVNS. V was clipped by 4 bases and J by 3 bases, with 10 bases between them.

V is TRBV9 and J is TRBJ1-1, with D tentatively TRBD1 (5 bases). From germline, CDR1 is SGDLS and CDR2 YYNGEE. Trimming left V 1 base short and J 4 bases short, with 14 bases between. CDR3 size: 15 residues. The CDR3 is CASSVSHAGGTEAFF. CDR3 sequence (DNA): TGTGCCAGCAGCGTATCCCACGCCGGGGGCACTGAAGCTTTCTTT. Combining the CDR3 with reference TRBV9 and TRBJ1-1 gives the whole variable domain DSGVTQTPKHLITATGQRVTLRCSPRSGDLSVYWYQQSLDQGLQFLIQYYNGEERAKGNILERFSAQQFPDLHSELNLSSLELGDSALYFCASSVSHAGGTEAFFGQGTRLTVV.

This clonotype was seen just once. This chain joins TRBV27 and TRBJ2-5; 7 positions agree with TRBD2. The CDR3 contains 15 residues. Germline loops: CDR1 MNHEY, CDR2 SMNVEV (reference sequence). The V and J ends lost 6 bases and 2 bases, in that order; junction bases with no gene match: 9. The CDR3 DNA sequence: TGTGCCAGCAGCAGCCTAGGACTAGGACAAGAGACCCAGTACTTC. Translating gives CASSSLGLGQETQYF.

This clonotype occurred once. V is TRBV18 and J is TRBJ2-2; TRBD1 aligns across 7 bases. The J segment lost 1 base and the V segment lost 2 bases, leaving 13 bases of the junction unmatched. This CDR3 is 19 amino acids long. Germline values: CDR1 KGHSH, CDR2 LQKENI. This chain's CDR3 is CASSPAEQGWTLNTGELFF. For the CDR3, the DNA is TGTGCCAGCTCACCAGCGGAACAGGGGTGGACTCTGAACACCGGGGAGCTGTTTTTT.

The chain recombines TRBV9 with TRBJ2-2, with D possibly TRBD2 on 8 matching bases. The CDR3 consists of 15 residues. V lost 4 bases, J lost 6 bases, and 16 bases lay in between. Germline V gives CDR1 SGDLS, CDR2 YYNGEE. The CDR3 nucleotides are TGTGCCAGCAGCTCATCGGGAGGGGGCTCCGGGGAGCTGTTTTTT. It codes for CASSSSGGGSGELFF.

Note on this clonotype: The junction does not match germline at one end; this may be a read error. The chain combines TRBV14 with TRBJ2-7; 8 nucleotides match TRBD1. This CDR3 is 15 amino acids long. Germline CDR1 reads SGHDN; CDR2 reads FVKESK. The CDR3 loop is CANSTGQGFAYEQYF. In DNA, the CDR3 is TGTGCCAACAGCACCGGACAGGGATTCGCCTACGAGCAGTACTTC.

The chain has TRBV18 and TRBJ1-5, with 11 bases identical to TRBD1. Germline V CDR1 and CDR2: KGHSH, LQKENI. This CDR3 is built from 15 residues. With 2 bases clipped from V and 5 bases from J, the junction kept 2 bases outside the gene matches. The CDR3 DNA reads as TGTGCCAGCTCACCAGGGACAGGGGGTTATCAGCCCCAGCATTTT. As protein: CASSPGTGGYQPQHF.

The CDR3 region is CASSYRGPQETQYF. DNA for the CDR3: TGTGCCAGCAGTTACCGAGGACCGCAAGAGACCCAGTACTTC. The rearrangement joins TRBV6-5 to TRBJ2-5; D gene ambiguous. V dropped 2 bases and J dropped 2 bases, with 9 bases sitting between them. Germline CDR1 is MNHEY and CDR2 is SVGAGI. The CDR3 has 14 amino acids.

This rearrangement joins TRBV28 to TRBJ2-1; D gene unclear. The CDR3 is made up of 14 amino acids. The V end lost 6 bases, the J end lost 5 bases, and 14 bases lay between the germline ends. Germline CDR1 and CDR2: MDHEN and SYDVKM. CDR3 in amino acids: CASSPVARDNEQFF. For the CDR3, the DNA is TGTGCCAGCAGCCCCGTGGCCCGGGACAATGAGCAGTTCTTC.

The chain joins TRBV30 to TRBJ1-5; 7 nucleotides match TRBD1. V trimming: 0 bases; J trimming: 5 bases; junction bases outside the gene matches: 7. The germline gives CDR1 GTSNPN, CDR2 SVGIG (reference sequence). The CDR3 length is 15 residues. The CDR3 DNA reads TGTGCCTGGAGTGTAAAGGGGGCCGACCATCAGCCCCAGCATTTT. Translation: CAWSVKGADHQPQHF.

DNA for the CDR3: TGCAGCGTCGGGACAGGGTATTCCTACGAGCAGTACTTC. It codes for CSVGTGYSYEQYF. The V call is TRBV29-1, the J call TRBJ2-7, with 9 bases that match TRBD1. There are 13 residues in the CDR3. J was trimmed by 1 base and V by 6 bases; bases with no gene match: 4. Germline CDR1 and CDR2: SQVTM and ANQGSEA.

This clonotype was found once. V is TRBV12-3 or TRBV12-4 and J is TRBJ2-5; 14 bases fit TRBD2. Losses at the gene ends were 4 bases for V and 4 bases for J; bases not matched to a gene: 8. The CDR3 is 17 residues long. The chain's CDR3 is CASSSTGTSGGIETQYF. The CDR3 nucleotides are TGTGCCAGCAGTTCAACCGGGACTAGCGGGGGAATAGAGACCCAGTACTTC.

The CDR3 nucleotides are TGCGCCAGCAGCCATCTAACCGGGACAGGGAGGGACGAGCAGTACTTC. Its translation is CASSHLTGTGRDEQYF. The chain is built from TRBV4-3 and TRBJ2-7; the match to TRBD1 covers 9 bases. CDR3 length: 16 amino acids. V lost 3 bases, J lost 5 bases, and 11 bases stayed unmatched. Germline CDR1 reads LGHNA; CDR2 reads YSLEER.

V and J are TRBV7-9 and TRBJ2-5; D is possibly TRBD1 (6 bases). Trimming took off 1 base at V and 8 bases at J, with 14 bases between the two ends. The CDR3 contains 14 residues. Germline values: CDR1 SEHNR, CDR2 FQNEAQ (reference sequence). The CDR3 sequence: CASSLVPGEGTQYF. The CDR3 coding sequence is TGTGCCAGCAGCTTAGTCCCAGGGGAAGGCACCCAGTACTTC.

The CDR3 DNA reads as TGTGCCAGCAGCTCGCCCAATGAGATGGCCAAAAACATTCAGTACTTC. It encodes CASSSPNEMAKNIQYF. V usage is TRBV5-6 and J usage is TRBJ2-4; D uncertain. This CDR3 has 16 residues. CDR1 and CDR2 from the germline V gene are SGHDT and YYEEEE. Deletions cut 3 bases from V and 1 base from J, with 14 bases between.

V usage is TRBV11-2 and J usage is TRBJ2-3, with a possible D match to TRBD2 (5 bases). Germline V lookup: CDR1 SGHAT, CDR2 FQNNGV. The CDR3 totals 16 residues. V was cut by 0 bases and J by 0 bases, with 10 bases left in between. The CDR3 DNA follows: TGTGCCAGCAGCTTAGATCTGGGAGTTAGCACAGATACGCAGTATTTT. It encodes CASSLDLGVSTDTQYF. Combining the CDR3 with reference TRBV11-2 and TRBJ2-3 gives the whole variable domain EAGVAQSPRYKIIEKRQSVAFWCNPISGHATLYWYQQILGQGPKLLIQFQNNGVVDDSQLPKDRFSAERLKGVDSTLKIQPAKLEDSAVYLCASSLDLGVSTDTQYFGPGTRLTVL.

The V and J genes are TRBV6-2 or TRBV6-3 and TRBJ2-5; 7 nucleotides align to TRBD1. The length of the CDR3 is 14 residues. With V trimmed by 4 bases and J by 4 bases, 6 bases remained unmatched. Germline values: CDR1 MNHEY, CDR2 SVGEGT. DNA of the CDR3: TGTGCCAGCAGTTCCCTTGACAGGGTAGAGACCCAGTACTTC. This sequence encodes CASSSLDRVETQYF.

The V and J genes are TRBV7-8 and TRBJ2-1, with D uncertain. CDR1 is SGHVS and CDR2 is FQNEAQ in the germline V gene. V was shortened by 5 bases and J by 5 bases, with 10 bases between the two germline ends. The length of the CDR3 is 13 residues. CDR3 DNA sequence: TGTGCCAGCAGCCCCTTCGGCGACAATGAGCAGTTCTTC. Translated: CASSPFGDNEQFF.

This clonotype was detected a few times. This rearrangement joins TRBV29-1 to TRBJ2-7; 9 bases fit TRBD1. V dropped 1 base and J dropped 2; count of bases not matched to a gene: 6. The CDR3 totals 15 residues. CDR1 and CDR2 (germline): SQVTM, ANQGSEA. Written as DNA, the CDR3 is TGCAGCGTTGAAGGGAGGGACAGGGAGACCTACGAGCAGTACTTC. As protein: CSVEGRDRETYEQYF.